This T cell receptor beta chain originates from a study of T cell changes during pregnancy in multiple sclerosis. The assay was immunoSEQ multiplex PCR, and TCRdb's table has in-frame clones only and misses some. The data contain 100,000 to 140,000 clones, 80% to 95% of them singletons. The CDR3 is made up of 15 amino acids. The V gene's germline CDR1 is MNHEY and CDR2 SVGAGI. V shed 4 bases and J 3 bases; nucleotides not matched to a gene: 6. V gene TRBV6-5 combines with J gene TRBJ1-5; TRBD1 agrees at 7 bases. This sample comprised peripheral blood, obtained in the third trimester of pregnancy. This receptor was identified in a female donor in good health, enrolled as a control in a pregnancy study. The CDR3 loop is CASSSTGPFNQPQHF. As DNA, the CDR3 is TGTGCCAGCAGTTCGACAGGGCCCTTCAATCAGCCCCAGCATTTT.